These T cell receptor beta chains were read from a single sample in a study of OX40 agonist ivuxolimab in advanced cancers. Libraries were prepared by immunoSEQ multiplex PCR; TCRdb keeps only in-frame clonotypes and omits some of them. The sample contains more than 95,000 clones, about 90% of which appear only once. The input for sequencing was CD4+ or CD8+ T cells sorted from blood, taken in a trial of the OX40 agonist ivuxolimab. Receptor source: an adult with an advanced solid tumor such as melanoma, head and neck, liver or kidney cancer. CDR3s include the opening cysteine and the closing phenylalanine or tryptophan. A D gene is named only where the DNA matches it firmly. Clone size is shown for a subset of rows, as once, few, many or a class of expanded clone.

TRBV28	NA	NA	12	TRBJ1-6	CASSFGNSPLHF	TGTGCCAGCAGTTTTGGTAATTCACCCCTCCACTTT
TRBV7-9	NA	NA	13	TRBJ1-2	CASSLSAGSGYTF	TGTGCCAGCAGCCTCTCGGCAGGGTCTGGCTACACCTTC
TRBV27	once	NA	16	TRBJ1-2	CASSLWGATANYGYTF	TGTGCCAGCAGTTTATGGGGGGCGACAGCTAACTATGGCTACACCTTC
TRBV7-9	once	TRBD1	14	TRBJ1-1	CASSSRQGDTEAFF	TGTGCCAGCAGCTCAAGACAGGGGGACACTGAAGCTTTCTTT
TRBV6-1	NA	NA	14	TRBJ1-2	CASSGDRGVYGYTF	TGTGCCAGCAGTGGAGATCGGGGGGTCTATGGCTACACCTTC
TRBV7-9	NA	NA	13	TRBJ1-1	CASSLDGVDEAFF	TGTGCCAGCAGCTTGGACGGAGTGGATGAAGCTTTCTTT
TRBV27	NA	TRBD1	16	TRBJ1-5	CASSLQGGSSNQPQHF	TGTGCCAGCAGTTTGCAGGGGGGCTCTAGCAATCAGCCCCAGCATTTT
TRBV28	NA	TRBD1	16	TRBJ1-5	CASSSPSGRGLQPQHF	TGTGCCAGCAGTTCCCCCTCGGGCAGGGGGCTTCAGCCCCAGCATTTT
TRBV2	NA	NA	12	TRBJ1-3	CASEGVGNTIYF	TGTGCCAGCGAGGGGGTTGGGAACACCATATATTTT
TRBV18	NA	NA	13	TRBJ2-7	CASSPRSGDEQYF	TGTGCCAGCTCACCACGGTCGGGGGACGAGCAGTACTTC
TRBV7-7	NA	NA	13	TRBJ2-1	CASSLASDNEQFF	TGTGCTAGCAGCTTAGCCTCTGACAATGAGCAGTTCTTC
TRBV7-2	NA	TRBD1	16	TRBJ1-2	CASSPLDRPVDTGYTF	TGTGCCAGCAGCCCACTGGACAGGCCAGTCGACACCGGCTACACCTTC
TRBV10-3	once	NA	15	TRBJ2-1	CAISERQGSYNEQFF	TGTGCCATCAGTGAAAGGCAGGGGAGTTACAATGAGCAGTTCTTC
TRBV5-1	NA	NA	14	TRBJ1-2	CASSLFADSYGYTF	TGCGCCAGCAGCCTCTTCGCGGACTCTTATGGCTACACCTTC
TRBV18	NA	NA	14	TRBJ2-7	CASSTTGVLYEQYF	TGTGCCAGCTCAACGACAGGAGTACTCTACGAGCAGTACTTC
TRBV6-6	NA	TRBD1	15	TRBJ2-7	CASSTPGQGYYEQYF	TGTGCCAGCAGTACCCCGGGACAGGGATACTACGAGCAGTACTTC
TRBV7-2	NA	NA	14	TRBJ1-6	CASRLGASNSPLHF	TGTGCCAGCAGATTGGGAGCTAGCAATTCACCCCTCCACTTT
TRBV10-1	NA	TRBD1	15	TRBJ2-1	CASSEPGTGFDEQFF	TGCGCCAGCAGTGAGCCAGGGACAGGGTTCGATGAGCAGTTCTTC
TRBV10-2	NA	NA	13	TRBJ2-4	CASCLGGADIQYF	TGCGCCAGCTGCTTAGGGGGGGCGGACATTCAGTACTTC
TRBV5-1	NA	NA	16	TRBJ1-6	CASSHDGGLSLSPLHF	TGCGCCAGCAGCCACGATGGGGGCCTAAGTCTTTCACCCCTCCACTTT
TRBV19	once	NA	14	TRBJ2-2	CASSGRQVTGELFF	TGTGCCAGTAGTGGGCGACAGGTCACCGGGGAGCTGTTTTTT
TRBV29-1	NA	NA	12	TRBJ2-1	CSPRQGGGEQFF	TGCAGCCCAAGACAGGGAGGCGGTGAGCAGTTCTTC
TRBV5-1	NA	TRBD1	14	TRBJ2-5	CASSLAGQKETQYF	TGCGCCAGCAGCTTGGCGGGACAGAAAGAGACCCAGTACTTC
TRBV28	NA	NA	14	TRBJ1-3	CASSTPGRGNTIYF	TGTGCCAGCAGTACCCCGGGCCGCGGAAACACCATATATTTT
TRBV2	NA	TRBD2	16	TRBJ2-5	CASRGLSGRFQETQYF	TGTGCCAGCCGAGGCCTTAGCGGGAGATTCCAAGAGACCCAGTACTTC
TRBV18	NA	NA	14	TRBJ2-3	CASSPRDSTDTQYF	TGTGCCAGCTCACCCAGGGACAGCACAGATACGCAGTATTTT
TRBV7-9	NA	NA	15	TRBJ2-1	CASREQGRSYNEQFF	TGTGCCAGCAGGGAACAGGGGAGGTCCTACAATGAGCAGTTCTTC
TRBV4-1	NA	NA	13	TRBJ2-5	CASSQGGQETQYF	TGCGCCAGCAGCCAAGGCGGCCAAGAGACCCAGTACTTC
TRBV7-6	once	TRBD1	15	TRBJ1-4	CASSLGGQTNEKLFF	TGTGCCAGCAGCTTAGGGGGACAGACGAATGAAAAACTGTTTTTT
TRBV7-2	NA	NA	13	TRBJ2-1	CASSLVRVNEQFF	TGTGCCAGCAGCTTAGTTCGGGTGAATGAGCAGTTCTTC
TRBV9	NA	NA	17	TRBJ2-6	CASSVAGLSSGANVLTF	TGTGCCAGCAGCGTTGCAGGGTTGAGCTCTGGGGCCAACGTCCTGACTTTC
TRBV29-1	NA	TRBD2	14	TRBJ2-1	CSVRGRGGLNEQFF	TGCAGCGTCAGAGGACGGGGGGGCCTGAATGAGCAGTTCTTC
TRBV7-9	few	NA	16	TRBJ2-6	CASSLAGTSGANVLTF	TGTGCCAGCAGCTTAGCGGGAACCTCTGGGGCCAACGTCCTGACTTTC
TRBV6-6	few	NA	12	TRBJ1-6	CASSGLSSPLHF	TGTGCCAGCAGTGGCCTTTCGTCACCCCTCCACTTT
TRBV6-4	NA	TRBD2	16	TRBJ2-1	CASSDTSGTSANEQFF	TGTGCCAGCAGTGACACCAGCGGGACTAGCGCCAATGAGCAGTTCTTC
TRBV7-2	NA	NA	14	TRBJ2-3	CASTLGMSTDTQYF	TGTGCCAGCACCCTGGGGATGAGCACAGATACGCAGTATTTT
TRBV19	NA	NA	12	TRBJ1-2	CASSIQGSGYTF	TGTGCCAGTAGTATACAGGGGTCTGGCTACACCTTC
TRBV6-5	NA	NA	14	TRBJ1-4	CASSYSRGNEKLFF	TGTGCCAGCAGTTACTCCCGGGGGAATGAAAAACTGTTTTTT
TRBV29-1	once	NA	12	TRBJ1-3	CSVTKGTSDRFF	TGCAGCGTAACAAAAGGGACTTCGGATCGGTTTTTT
TRBV7-8	NA	NA	13	TRBJ2-1	CASSLDRGNEQFF	TGTGCCAGCAGCTTAGACCGGGGGAATGAGCAGTTCTTC
TRBV10-3	NA	TRBD2	16	TRBJ2-2	CAIRGTSGENTGELFF	TGTGCCATCAGGGGAACTAGCGGGGAAAACACCGGGGAGCTGTTTTTT